The 30 T cell receptor beta chains below come from one sample, sequenced in a study of blood T cell repertoires in COVID-19 (dated by TCRdb to the early 2020s). Libraries were built with the immunoSEQ multiplex PCR assay. TCRdb's version of the immuneACCESS table is confined to in-frame rearrangements and falls short of the full clone set. An unresolved V gene accounts for under half of the shortfall where checked; the remainder is of unknown origin. The sample includes roughly 430,000 clones, with more than 70% observed a single time. Clones ranked in the top ten supply 1.4% of the sample. The sequenced material came from PBMCs or T cells enriched from blood (not recorded which). These receptors were taken from a woman aged 18-29 years who had been exposed to COVID-19.

V and J are TRBV5-1 and TRBJ2-5; 8 nucleotides align to TRBD1. Trimming cost V 0 bases and J 1 base; bases outside gene matches: 5. The CDR3 is 16 residues long. The germline V gene has CDR1 SGHRS and CDR2 YFSETQ. This CDR3 is CASSLAGGGLQETQYF. CDR3 DNA: TGCGCCAGCAGCTTGGCAGGGGGCGGCCTCCAAGAGACCCAGTACTTC.

This clone was observed a single time. Additional DNA sequences in this sample encode the identical CDR3. The V gene is TRBV27, the J gene TRBJ2-1, with TRBD2 matching over 10 bases. After removal of 6 bases from V and 4 bases from J, the junction contained 3 bases not matched to a gene. This CDR3 has 14 residues. Germline V gives CDR1 MNHEY, CDR2 SMNVEV (reference sequence). This CDR3 is CASSLAGGYNEQFF. The DNA of the CDR3 is TGTGCCAGCAGCTTAGCGGGGGGATACAATGAGCAGTTCTTC.

This clone was recorded once. V gene TRBV20-1 combines with J gene TRBJ2-1, with TRBD2 matching over 7 bases. V shed 3 bases, J shed 4 bases, and the junction held 3 bases outside the gene matches. The CDR3 is made up of 13 amino acids. CDR1 and CDR2 (germline): DFQATT, SNEGSKA (reference sequence). The CDR3 DNA follows: TGCAGTGCTAGTACTAGCGAGTACAATGAGCAGTTCTTC. It is translated as CSASTSEYNEQFF.

V usage is TRBV28 and J usage is TRBJ1-1; D uncertain. The CDR3 covers 13 residues. Trimming pared 4 bases from V and 2 bases from J, leaving 8 bases between. Germline V gene sequence: CDR1 MDHEN, CDR2 SYDVKM. CDR3 region: CASSWLANTEAFF. CDR3 DNA sequence: TGTGCCAGCAGTTGGTTGGCCAACACTGAAGCTTTCTTT.

The chain has TRBV20-1 and TRBJ2-5, with D possibly TRBD1 on 6 matching bases. Germline loops: CDR1 DFQATT, CDR2 SNEGSKA (reference sequence). The CDR3 loop spans 12 amino acids. V lost 3 bases to trimming and J lost 4 bases, with 9 bases between them. The CDR3 DNA reads as TGCAGTGCTAGTATCAGGGGAGAGACCCAGTACTTC. This encodes CSASIRGETQYF.

This chain links TRBV5-1 with TRBJ1-4; 7 nucleotides align to TRBD1. Germline CDR1 and CDR2: SGHRS and YFSETQ. Germline trimming cut 4 bases from V and 5 bases from J; bases unmatched to any gene: 5. There are 14 residues in the CDR3. The CDR3 spells CASSQQGLNEKLFF. Written as DNA, the CDR3 is TGCGCCAGCAGCCAACAGGGGTTAAATGAAAAACTGTTTTTT.

This chain uses TRBV9 with TRBJ1-1; possibly TRBD1 for D (5 bases). V shed 0 bases and J shed 5 bases, with 11 bases lying between them. The CDR3 loop spans 14 amino acids. CDR1 and CDR2 (germline): SGDLS, YYNGEE. The CDR3 region is CASSVVSGQTEAFF. CDR3 DNA sequence: TGTGCCAGCAGCGTAGTATCAGGGCAGACTGAAGCTTTCTTT.

V gene TRBV4-2 combines with J gene TRBJ2-3; 10 positions agree with TRBD2. J gave up 0 bases and V 4 bases, and 4 bases lay outside the gene matches. CDR3 length equals 16 residues. Germline CDR1 is LGHNA and CDR2 is YNFKEQ. The CDR3: CASSLTSGSSTDTQYF. For the CDR3, the DNA is TGTGCCAGCAGCCTGACTAGCGGGTCTAGCACAGATACGCAGTATTTT.

The rearrangement uses TRBV6-2 or TRBV6-3 and TRBJ1-1; the match to TRBD1 covers 9 bases. CDR1 is MNHEY, CDR2 SVGEGT, per germline. The V and J ends lost 2 bases and 0 bases, in that order; junction bases with no gene match: 4. The CDR3 is 16 residues long. CDR3 coding DNA: TGTGCCAGCAGTTACCGACAGGGGGGCATGAACACTGAAGCTTTCTTT. Encoded protein: CASSYRQGGMNTEAFF.

In DNA form, the CDR3 reads TGTGCCAGCAGGGGGAGACTAGCGGGAGGGCCCGGGGGCGAGCAGTACTTC. Translating it yields CASRGRLAGGPGGEQYF. The V gene is TRBV11-2, the J gene TRBJ2-7; 14 bases line up with TRBD2. V trimming: 6 bases; J trimming: 6 bases; junction bases outside the gene matches: 13. Per the germline V gene, CDR1 is SGHAT and CDR2 is FQNNGV. The CDR3 consists of 17 residues.

The sample holds one count of this clone. At the DNA level, this CDR3 is encoded by other sequences in the same sample as well. The chain links TRBV4-1 to TRBJ2-7; D gene ambiguous. Per germline, CDR1 MGHRA and CDR2 YSYEKL. V was pared by 0 bases and J by 1 base, with 4 bases between. CDR3 length: 13 amino acids. CDR3 amino acids: CASSQDLSYEQYF. The DNA of the CDR3 is TGCGCCAGCAGCCAAGATCTATCCTACGAGCAGTACTTC.

The rearrangement joins TRBV18 to TRBJ2-6; 10 nucleotides agree with TRBD1. CDR1 and CDR2 (germline): KGHSH, LQKENI. Unmatched junction bases numbered 2, after V lost 6 bases and J lost 0 bases. This CDR3 region has 16 residues. The CDR3 here is CASSGQGSSGANVLTF. The CDR3 region has the DNA TGTGCCAGCTCGGGACAGGGGAGCTCTGGGGCCAACGTCCTGACTTTC.

The J gene is TRBJ2-2, the V gene TRBV7-9; weak D call: TRBD2 (5 bases). Germline values: CDR1 SEHNR, CDR2 FQNEAQ (reference sequence). Deletions cut 6 bases from V and 5 bases from J, with 19 bases between. The CDR3 contains 16 residues. DNA for the CDR3: TGTGCCAGCAGAGGTCCGCGGATAGCGAGTACCGGGGAGCTGTTTTTT. Its protein product is CASRGPRIASTGELFF.

The rearrangement uses TRBV28 and TRBJ2-7; D might be TRBD1 (5 bases). The germline V gene encodes CDR1 MDHEN and CDR2 SYDVKM. Trimming took 5 bases from V and 2 from J, leaving 13 bases between them. The CDR3 has 14 residues. CDR3 protein: CASSPGSSPYEQYF. In DNA, the CDR3 is TGTGCCAGCAGTCCAGGGTCCTCACCCTACGAGCAGTACTTC. Looking up the rest from reference TRBV28 and TRBJ2-7 gives the full variable domain: DVKVTQSSRYLVKRTGEKVFLECVQDMDHENMFWYRQDPGLGLRLIYFSYDVKMKEKGDIPEGYSVSREKKERFSLILESASTNQTSMYLCASSPGSSPYEQYFGPGTRLTVT.

This clone has more than one count but fewer than ten. The same CDR3 is also encoded by other DNA sequences in this sample. The chain is built from TRBV7-2 and TRBJ1-2, with TRBD1 identical over 9 bases. Trimming cost V 1 base and J 0 bases; bases outside gene matches: 0. CDR1 is SGHTA and CDR2 is FQGNSA in the germline V gene. CDR3 length: 15 amino acids. The CDR3 region has the DNA TGTGCCAGCAGCTTAGGACAGGGGGCTAACTATGGCTACACCTTC. This sequence encodes CASSLGQGANYGYTF. Drawing the rest from reference TRBV7-2 and TRBJ1-2, the complete variable domain is GAGVSQSPSNKVTEKGKDVELRCDPISGHTALYWYRQSLGQGLEFLIYFQGNSAPDKSGLPSDRFSAERTGGSVSTLTIQRTQQEDSAVYLCASSLGQGANYGYTFGSGTRLTVV.

The rearrangement joins TRBV11-3 to TRBJ2-1; D might be TRBD2 (5 bases). Germline CDR1 reads SGHNT; CDR2 reads YENEEA. Trimming pared 5 bases from V and 9 bases from J, leaving 17 bases between. The CDR3 is made up of 14 amino acids. CDR3 bases: TGTGCCAGCAGCCCGATAGCCACTAGTACTGAGCAGTTCTTC. Translation gives CASSPIATSTEQFF.

J is TRBJ1-6 and V is TRBV6-5; no firm D call. From germline, CDR1 is MNHEY and CDR2 SVGAGI. The CDR3 extends over 14 amino acids. Trimming left V 7 bases short and J 0 bases short, with 7 bases between. The CDR3 region has the DNA TGTGCCAGCACTAAGAGCTCCTATAATTCACCCCTCCACTTT. Encoded protein: CASTKSSYNSPLHF.

The rearrangement links TRBV25-1 to TRBJ2-6; 8 bases match TRBD1. Unmatched junction bases numbered 11, after V lost 5 bases and J lost 2 bases. The CDR3 has 18 amino acids. Germline V gives CDR1 MGHDK, CDR2 SYGVNS. The CDR3 DNA reads TGTGCCAGCAGTCCCCGCCCGACAGGGGTAACTGGGGCCAACGTCCTGACTTTC. Its protein is CASSPRPTGVTGANVLTF.

This clone was counted a single time. The genes are TRBV28 and TRBJ2-7; 8 bases line up with TRBD1. CDR3 length: 16 amino acids. Trimming cost V 2 bases and J 0 bases; bases outside gene matches: 6. Germline assignment: CDR1 MDHEN and CDR2 SYDVKM. The CDR3 nucleotides are TGTGCCAGCAGTTTAATCGGGACAGGAAGCTCCTACGAGCAGTACTTC. It is translated as CASSLIGTGSSYEQYF.

Only one count was recorded for this clone. The chain recombines TRBV14 with TRBJ2-7; 9 bases are shared with TRBD2. Germline assignment: CDR1 SGHDN and CDR2 FVKESK. Trimming took 4 bases from V and 9 from J; bases not matched to a gene: 13. The CDR3 sequence is 15 residues long. CDR3 region: CASSLDIAGVMGQYF. The CDR3 DNA is TGTGCCAGCAGCCTCGACATAGCGGGAGTTATGGGGCAGTACTTC.

The chain couples TRBV12-3 or TRBV12-4 to TRBJ1-4; TRBD1 might be the D (5 bases). V was trimmed by 5 bases and J by 7 bases, leaving 8 bases between them. The CDR3 loop spans 12 amino acids. This CDR3 reads CASSAQGEKLFF. The CDR3 DNA sequence: TGTGCCAGCAGTGCTCAGGGTGAAAAACTGTTTTTT.

V is TRBV28 and J is TRBJ2-1, with 9 positions matching TRBD1. CDR3 length: 16 amino acids. From germline, CDR1 is MDHEN and CDR2 SYDVKM. The junction had 5 bases not matched to a gene; V was cut back by 5 bases and J by 0 bases. This chain's CDR3 is CASSEPGQGSYNEQFF. The CDR3 coding sequence is TGTGCCAGCAGTGAGCCGGGACAGGGCTCCTACAATGAGCAGTTCTTC.

The CDR3 is CASSLVGASLSNQPQHF. The CDR3 region has the DNA TGTGCCAGCAGCTTAGTAGGGGCCAGCCTTAGCAATCAGCCCCAGCATTTT. The chain has TRBV7-2 and TRBJ1-5; a weak D match, TRBD1 (5 bases). Trimming removed 1 base from V and 0 bases from J, with 13 bases in between. The CDR3 runs 17 residues. Per germline, CDR1 SGHTA and CDR2 FQGNSA.

The chain combines TRBV7-9 with TRBJ2-3, with 7 bases identical to TRBD1. The CDR3 sequence is 17 residues long. Unmatched junction bases numbered 7, after V lost 1 base and J lost 0 bases. Germline V gives CDR1 SEHNR, CDR2 FQNEAQ (reference sequence). The CDR3 coding sequence is TGTGCCAGCAGCTTAGTAGGGGGCGCGTCGAGCACAGATACGCAGTATTTT. It encodes CASSLVGGASSTDTQYF.

The rearrangement links TRBV4-3 to TRBJ2-1, with TRBD2 matching over 9 bases. In germline, CDR1 is LGHNA, CDR2 YSLEER. V lost 5 bases and J lost 4; bases outside the gene matches: 6. This CDR3 contains 15 residues. The CDR3 here is CASSALAGPYNEQFF. The CDR3 DNA is TGCGCCAGCAGCGCCCTAGCGGGGCCTTACAATGAGCAGTTCTTC.

V usage is TRBV6-5 and J usage is TRBJ1-2; the D gene is possibly TRBD1 (5 bases). CDR1 is MNHEY, CDR2 SVGAGI, per germline. The germline V and J ends were trimmed by 6 bases and 8 bases, with 16 bases remaining between them. CDR3 length equals 13 residues. The CDR3 region has the DNA TGTGCCAGCAGCCGGGACGGCGGGGGAGGCTACACCTTC. Its translation: CASSRDGGGGYTF.

V and J are TRBV6-5 and TRBJ1-2; 7 bases align to TRBD1. CDR1 MNHEY and CDR2 SVGAGI come from the germline V gene. V trimming: 2 bases; J trimming: 0 bases; junction bases outside the gene matches: 6. The CDR3 is made up of 16 amino acids. CDR3 sequence (DNA): TGTGCCAGCAGTTACAAGGGGGCGAATACTAACTATGGCTACACCTTC. Amino acids: CASSYKGANTNYGYTF.

The chain combines TRBV5-1 with TRBJ2-1, with TRBD2 identical over 7 bases. V lost 0 bases, J lost 0 bases, and 9 bases stayed unmatched. CDR1 is SGHRS, CDR2 YFSETQ, per germline. The CDR3 extends over 18 amino acids. CDR3 DNA: TGCGCCAGCAGCTTGGTGGCAACTAGCGCTAGCTCCTACAATGAGCAGTTCTTC. Amino acids: CASSLVATSASSYNEQFF.

The rearrangement joins TRBV28 to TRBJ2-7; D might be TRBD1 (6 bases). CDR3 length equals 15 residues. Per germline, CDR1 MDHEN and CDR2 SYDVKM. V dropped 5 bases and J dropped 0 bases, with 14 bases sitting between them. Here the CDR3 DNA reads TGTGCCAGCAGTCCGCCGGGACAAGACTCCTACGAGCAGTACTTC. It encodes CASSPPGQDSYEQYF.

The CDR3 DNA is TGTGCCAGCAGTCCTCAGGGCCTCTGGGGAGCTTTCTTT. Protein sequence: CASSPQGLWGAFF. The chain employs TRBV28 and TRBJ1-1; TRBD1 might be the D (5 bases). Between the trimmed V and J ends, which lost 5 bases and 10 bases, there was a span of 17 bases. Germline V gene lookup returns CDR1 MDHEN and CDR2 SYDVKM. The CDR3 consists of 13 residues.